The rows below give T cell receptor beta chains drawn from one sample of a study of CD8+ T cells in alopecia areata. Data came from immunoSEQ multiplex PCR; TCRdb stores just in-frame clones and leaves some out. The sample lists under 300,000 clones; 65% to 70% were seen once. The specimen was CD4+ T cells sorted from blood, collected at week 0. Receptors originate from a human donor with alopecia areata. Each CDR3 is given with its conserved first and last residue. Each record gives: D gene, J gene, CDR3 length, V gene, CDR3 DNA, CDR3 protein. The D gene is left open where the match is weak.

-,TRBJ2-2,15,TRBV2,TGTGCCAGCAGTGGGGTACTGGCGAACACCGGGGAGCTGTTTTTT,CASSGVLANTGELFF
TRBD2,TRBJ2-5,14,TRBV6-5,TGTGCCAGCAGACCCAGCGGGGGGGCGGAGACCCAGTACTTC,CASRPSGGAETQYF
-,TRBJ2-3,12,TRBV10-3,TGTGCCATCAGCGACTGGGACAATACGCAGTATTTT,CAISDWDNTQYF
TRBD1,TRBJ1-6,16,TRBV5-4,TGTGCCAGCAGCTTGGGGGTCGACAGGGGAAATTCACCCCTCCACTTT,CASSLGVDRGNSPLHF
-,TRBJ2-7,12,TRBV30,TGTGCCTGGAGTCCCCAACATTACGAGCAGTACTTC,CAWSPQHYEQYF
-,TRBJ1-2,14,TRBV7-9,TGTGCCAGCAGCCCGATCCAGGACCCTTATGGCTACACCTTC,CASSPIQDPYGYTF
TRBD1,TRBJ2-7,15,TRBV7-3,TGTGCCAGCAGCCTCACCGGACAGGGGGCGAGTGAGCAGTACTTC,CASSLTGQGASEQYF
-,TRBJ2-2,13,TRBV29-1,TGCAGCGTTGTGGTGTCGAACACCGGGGAGCTGTTTTTT,CSVVVSNTGELFF
TRBD2,TRBJ2-3,18,TRBV14,TGTGCCAGCAGCCCGAAAAGCCGGACTAGCGGGAACACAGATACGCAGTATTTT,CASSPKSRTSGNTDTQYF
-,TRBJ2-5,15,TRBV5-1,TGCGCCAGCAGCGACCGACCCGGTGGGTGGCTGACCCAGTACTTC,CASSDRPGGWLTQYF